This TCR beta chain derives from a study of blood T cell repertoires in COVID-19. Original methodology: Reference gene primer amplification in the assay estimated nucleated cell counts. Clones were sequenced by immunoSEQ multiplex PCR, and TCRdb holds only the in-frame ones, with some missing. That table furnishes V, J and clone size, whereas the DNA furnished D and trimming. The table includes some 180,000 clones, approximately 83% detected once. In Seattle, patients joined the study during active infection and were tracked longitudinally. J was trimmed by 2 bases and V by 5 bases; bases with no gene match: 6. The CDR3 contains 15 residues. Per germline, CDR1 SGHNT and CDR2 YYREEE (reference sequence).

The clonotype was recovered from a woman aged 40-49 years with COVID-19, enrolled during active disease. The V call is TRBV5-4, the J call TRBJ2-7; TRBD1 agrees at 11 bases. The sample comprised peripheral blood. CDR3 bases: TGTGCCAGCAGTCAGGGACAGGGGGTTACCTACGAGCAGTACTTC. Translation gives CASSQGQGVTYEQYF.